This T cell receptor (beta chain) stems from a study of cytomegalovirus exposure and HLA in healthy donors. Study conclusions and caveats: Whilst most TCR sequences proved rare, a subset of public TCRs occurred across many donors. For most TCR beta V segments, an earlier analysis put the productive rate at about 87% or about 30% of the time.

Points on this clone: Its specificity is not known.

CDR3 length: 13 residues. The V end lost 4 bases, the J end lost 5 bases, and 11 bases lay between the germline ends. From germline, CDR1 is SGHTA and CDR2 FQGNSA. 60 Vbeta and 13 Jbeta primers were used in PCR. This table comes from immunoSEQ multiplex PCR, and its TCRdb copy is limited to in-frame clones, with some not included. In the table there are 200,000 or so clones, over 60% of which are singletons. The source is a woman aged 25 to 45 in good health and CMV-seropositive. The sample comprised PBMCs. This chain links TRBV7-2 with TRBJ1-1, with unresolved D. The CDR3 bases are TGTGCCAGCAGCTCATTGGGCACGACTGAAGCTTTCTTT. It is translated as CASSSLGTTEAFF.